Sequencing of this T cell receptor beta chain was carried out in a study of tumor and adjacent non-tumor tissue in lung cancer. About the study: Around 4.4 million productive TCRbeta reads were obtained per sample on average.

No cell sorting was done before RNA was extracted from the tissue. The normal lung tissue was taken more than 3 cm from the tumor edge. A modified ARM-PCR protocol with three rounds of nested PCR amplified TCRbeta. TCRdb re-called the multiplex PCR reads through MiXCR, storing one row per CDR3 protein. The sample lists about 50,000 distinct CDR3 sequences, 74% occurring once. Sequenced input: distant non-tumor lung tissue. The sequence came from a woman aged 60-75 years with non-small cell lung cancer.

DNA for the CDR3: TGCAGCACGGCGACTAGTCGGAACACCGGGGAGCTGTTTTTT. It codes for CSTATSRNTGELFF. The chain joins TRBV29-1 to TRBJ2-2; a possible D gene is TRBD2 (6 bases). This CDR3 comprises 14 residues. The V gene lost 8 bases and the J gene lost 1 base, with 14 bases spanning the gap. Germline V CDR1 and CDR2: SQVTM, ANQGSEA.